The subject of this entry is one TCR beta chain. Its antigen remains unidentified. These data belong to a study of quantifying T cell responses using KT2 cells. Across the study: Reverse transcription used primers in the TCR alpha and beta constant regions. Estimated efficiency of the T4 ligation step was above 8.5% under optimum conditions. The second PCR was a qPCR stopped at a predetermined fluorescence threshold. Study-level findings and limits: Counts of KT2 alpha and beta sequences rose linearly with the number of KT2 cells added.

After removal of 3 bases from V and 8 bases from J, the junction contained 6 bases not matched to a gene. This CDR3 comprises 14 residues. Germline CDR1 reads SGHVS; CDR2 reads FQNEAQ. Each cDNA got a UMI-containing oligo ligated at its 3' end. The first PCR ran approximately 4 cycles with an equimolar RC1.1 and RC1.2 beta primer mix. TCR alpha and beta chains were handled separately starting at the second PCR. TCRdb analysed the UMI-ligation and nested PCR reads with MiXCR anew, one entry per CDR3 protein. Among around 44,000 distinct CDR3 sequences listed, more than 15% were seen once. The sample consisted of PBMCs spiked with cells of the T cell clone KT2. This chain uses TRBV7-8 with TRBJ2-1; TRBD1 aligns across 8 bases. This sequence originates from a human donor. As DNA, the CDR3 is TGTGCCAGCAGCTTTGGGCAGGGGGCCTATGAGCAGTTCTTC. This codes for CASSFGQGAYEQFF.